This note documents a single T cell receptor beta chain sequence. What it binds is not known. TCR beta libraries were made by quantitative 5'-RACE with molecular barcodes. Each CDR3 protein is one row after TCRdb ran MiXCR on the 5' RACE reads. The sample has fewer than 180,000 distinct CDR3 sequences, around 45% seen once. This sample is drawn from a study of CD8 T cells in ankylosing spondylitis. Study-wide findings and caveats: Ankylosing spondylitis blood seemed to carry a telltale TCR beta motif made of several highly homologous variants. Earlier authors reported some of these motif variants in reactive arthritis synovial fluid and blood. Reports say disease-linked clones showed up significantly more in matched ankylosing spondylitis synovial fluid.

Specimen: synovial fluid, either unsorted or a sorted T cell fraction (not recorded which). The receptor's source is a male donor with ankylosing spondylitis.

CDR3 in DNA: TGCGCCAGCAGCCCGGGACAGGGTGTCAACGAGCAGTACTTC. It specifies CASSPGQGVNEQYF. The chain recombines TRBV5-1 with TRBJ2-7, with TRBD1 identical over 9 bases. Germline V gene data show CDR1 as SGHRS and CDR2 as YFSETQ. The CDR3 consists of 14 residues. With V trimmed by 4 bases and J by 5 bases, 7 bases remained unmatched. The variable domain in full, with the rest retrieved from reference TRBV5-1 and TRBJ2-7, is KAGVTQTPRYLIKTRGQQVTLSCSPISGHRSVSWYQQTPGQGLQFLFEYFSETQRNKGNFPGRFSGRQFSNSRSEMNVSTLELGDSALYLCASSPGQGVNEQYFGPGTRLTVT.